The 29 T cell receptor beta chains below were found in one sample sequenced in a study of T cells after yellow fever vaccination. In TCRdb, the 5' RACE reads were re-called with MiXCR into one record per CDR3 protein. Of some 560,000 distinct CDR3 sequences detected, 15% to 20% appear once; the ten largest clones hold 14%. Sample: PBMCs, taken 15 days after the yellow fever booster vaccination. Source of these receptors: a man aged 25 to 40 who received the YFV17D yellow fever vaccine.

This clonotype was detected a few times. This sequence joins TRBV11-2 and TRBJ1-6; 8 bases agree with TRBD1. The CDR3 extends over 18 amino acids. CDR1 is SGHAT, CDR2 FQNNGV, per germline. J gave up 0 bases and V 4 bases, and 8 bases lay outside the gene matches. The CDR3 loop reads CASSWTGLESSYNSPLHF. As DNA, the CDR3 is TGTGCCAGCAGCTGGACAGGGTTGGAAAGCTCCTATAATTCACCCCTCCACTTT.

V usage is TRBV7-2 and J usage is TRBJ2-6; the D gene is possibly TRBD2 (6 bases). The germline V and J ends were trimmed by 7 bases and 2 bases, with 9 bases remaining between them. Germline CDR1 reads SGHTA; CDR2 reads FQGNSA. The length of the CDR3 is 14 residues. DNA for the CDR3: TGTGCCAGCAAGTCGGGGGCTGGGGCCAACGTCCTGACTTTC. Translation gives CASKSGAGANVLTF.

The V and J genes are TRBV15 and TRBJ2-7, with 7 bases identical to TRBD2. The V gene end was trimmed by 4 bases and the J gene end by 3 bases; junction bases not matched to a gene: 6. The length of the CDR3 is 14 residues. Looked up from germline, CDR1 is LNHNV and CDR2 is YYDKDF (reference sequence). CDR3 in amino acids: CATSKGLGLYEQYF. The CDR3 DNA reads TGTGCCACCAGCAAAGGACTAGGTCTCTACGAGCAGTACTTC.

This clonotype turned up a few times. The chain couples TRBV12-3 or TRBV12-4 to TRBJ2-2, with D possibly TRBD1 on 6 matching bases. Between the trimmed V and J ends, which lost 2 bases and 4 bases, there was a span of 14 bases. CDR3 length: 16 amino acids. The CDR3 region has the DNA TGTGCCAGCAGTTTAATGGGGACAAGGGGCACCGGGGAGCTGTTTTTT. This codes for CASSLMGTRGTGELFF.

This clonotype was seen only a few times. This chain uses TRBV4-3 with TRBJ2-2, with a possible D match to TRBD2 (5 bases). The ends were cut back, 5 bases at V and 6 bases at J, with 13 bases in the middle. CDR1 and CDR2 from the germline V gene are LGHNA and YSLEER. The CDR3 sequence is 14 residues long. CDR3 protein: CASSTDLRAGELFF. CDR3 DNA: TGCGCCAGCAGCACCGATTTGAGGGCCGGGGAGCTGTTTTTT.

This rearrangement joins TRBV27 to TRBJ1-1; 10 bases are shared with TRBD1. Trimming took 5 bases from V and 5 from J; bases not matched to a gene: 8. The CDR3 has 15 amino acids. CDR1 MNHEY and CDR2 SMNVEV come from the germline V gene (reference sequence). The CDR3 region is CASSRPGQGITEAFF. The CDR3 nucleotides are TGTGCCAGCAGTAGACCGGGACAGGGGATAACTGAAGCTTTCTTT.

This chain uses TRBV20-1 with TRBJ2-6; D is unclear. CDR1 and CDR2 from the germline V gene are DFQATT and SNEGSKA (reference sequence). V shed 3 bases and J shed 3 bases, with 0 bases lying between them. There are 11 residues in the CDR3. The chain's CDR3 is CSASGANVLTF. CDR3 in DNA: TGCAGTGCTAGTGGGGCCAACGTCCTGACTTTC.

This clonotype has just a few counts. This sequence joins TRBV20-1 and TRBJ2-7; D is uncertain. Looked up from germline, CDR1 is DFQATT and CDR2 is SNEGSKA (reference sequence). The CDR3 loop spans 12 amino acids. V was cut by 3 bases and J by 5 bases, with 11 bases left in between. The CDR3 loop is CSASFRVNEQYF. The DNA of the CDR3 is TGCAGTGCTAGTTTTAGAGTAAACGAGCAGTACTTC.

This clonotype was seen many times. The rearrangement joins TRBV7-3 to TRBJ2-2; D is undetermined. Germline V gives CDR1 SGHTA, CDR2 FQGTGA. The CDR3 loop spans 13 amino acids. V was clipped by 1 base and J by 4 bases, with 4 bases between them. The DNA of the CDR3 is TGTGCCAGCAGCTTAAAAGGCACCGGGGAGCTGTTTTTT. Translating it yields CASSLKGTGELFF.

A few counts support this clonotype. This rearrangement joins TRBV27 to TRBJ2-2, with 7 bases lining up with TRBD2. The trim removed 6 bases at V and 4 bases at J, leaving 8 bases unmatched. Germline CDR1 and CDR2: MNHEY and SMNVEV (reference sequence). This CDR3 is built from 15 residues. The CDR3 DNA reads as TGTGCCAGCAGCCTAGCGGTCTTTAGCACCGGGGAGCTGTTTTTT. This encodes CASSLAVFSTGELFF.

This clonotype was seen only once. The V call is TRBV12-3 or TRBV12-4, the J call TRBJ2-1; no definite D call. The CDR3 is made up of 13 amino acids. Between the trimmed V and J ends, which lost 6 bases and 7 bases, there was a span of 13 bases. The CDR3 DNA reads as TGTGCCAGCAGCCCCGATGGGATGAATGAGCAGTTCTTC. This encodes CASSPDGMNEQFF.

This clonotype has more than one count but fewer than ten. The chain has TRBV20-1 and TRBJ1-4; maybe TRBD1 (5 bases). The length of the CDR3 is 16 residues. Looked up from germline, CDR1 is DFQATT and CDR2 is SNEGSKA (reference sequence). Trimming cost V 1 base and J 8 bases, with 20 bases left between them. The CDR3 spells CSARVGTARSYEKLFF. The CDR3, as DNA: TGCAGTGCTAGAGTGGGGACCGCTCGGAGTTACGAAAAACTGTTTTTT.

There are a few counts of this clonotype. V usage is TRBV7-9 and J usage is TRBJ2-1; 7 positions agree with TRBD1. The CDR3 extends over 13 amino acids. The V segment lost 8 bases and the J segment 2 bases; nucleotides outside the gene matches: 3. Germline V gives CDR1 SEHNR, CDR2 FQNEAQ (reference sequence). The CDR3 is CASDGQAYNEQFF. The CDR3 DNA reads as TGTGCCAGCGACGGACAGGCCTACAATGAGCAGTTCTTC.

This clonotype was picked up a small number of times. The chain uses TRBV5-1 and TRBJ2-7; D is unclear. V was cut by 8 bases and J by 1 base, with 13 bases left in between. Germline CDR1 and CDR2: SGHRS and YFSETQ. This CDR3 region has 13 residues. The CDR3 spells CASNDLGSYEQYF. The CDR3 DNA sequence: TGCGCCAGTAACGACTTAGGGTCCTACGAGCAGTACTTC. Looking up the rest from reference TRBV5-1 and TRBJ2-7 gives the full variable domain: KAGVTQTPRYLIKTRGQQVTLSCSPISGHRSVSWYQQTPGQGLQFLFEYFSETQRNKGNFPGRFSGRQFSNSRSEMNVSTLELGDSALYLCASNDLGSYEQYFGPGTRLTVT.

This clonotype showed up just a few times. This chain connects TRBV7-2 to TRBJ2-5; D gene unclear. CDR1 is SGHTA and CDR2 is FQGNSA in the germline V gene. The V end was cut by 6 bases, the J end by 1 base, with 3 bases between. This CDR3 is built from 11 residues. CDR3 nucleotides: TGTGCCAGCAGGGTCCAAGAGACCCAGTACTTC. It encodes CASRVQETQYF.

This chain connects TRBV20-1 to TRBJ2-3, with TRBD1 matching 7 bases. Germline values: CDR1 DFQATT, CDR2 SNEGSKA (reference sequence). With V trimmed by 6 bases and J by 2 bases, 8 bases remained unmatched. CDR3 length equals 14 residues. CDR3 nucleotides: TGCAGTGCCCTCTCGACAGGGTACACAGATACGCAGTATTTT. Amino acid sequence: CSALSTGYTDTQYF.

This clonotype was seen a handful of times. The rearrangement joins TRBV18 to TRBJ1-1; maybe TRBD1 (5 bases). Germline assignment: CDR1 KGHSH and CDR2 LQKENI. CDR3 length: 18 amino acids. V lost 2 bases and J lost 1, with 20 bases in between. CDR3 in amino acids: CASSPARTGTSPNTEAFF. Written as DNA, the CDR3 is TGTGCCAGCTCACCAGCCCGTACCGGGACTAGCCCGAACACTGAAGCTTTCTTT.

This clonotype was seen at least ten times. The chain is built from TRBV7-2 and TRBJ2-5; tentative D call: TRBD2 (6 bases). Trimming stripped 4 bases from V and 5 bases from J, with 11 bases between. The germline CDR1 and CDR2 sequences are SGHTA and FQGNSA. This CDR3 has 13 amino acids. The CDR3 loop reads CASSYGGVETQYF. CDR3 bases: TGTGCCAGCAGCTACGGGGGTGTGGAGACCCAGTACTTC. The whole variable domain, remainder taken from reference TRBV7-2 and TRBJ2-5, is GAGVSQSPSNKVTEKGKDVELRCDPISGHTALYWYRQSLGQGLEFLIYFQGNSAPDKSGLPSDRFSAERTGGSVSTLTIQRTQQEDSAVYLCASSYGGVETQYFGPGTRLLVL.

Only a few counts were recorded for this clonotype. CDR3 protein: CASSYDYRAHLSNQPQHF. CDR3 sequence (DNA): TGTGCCAGCAGTTACGATTATCGGGCCCACCTTAGCAATCAGCCCCAGCATTTT. The chain links TRBV6-5 to TRBJ1-5; D not resolved. The CDR3 runs to 18 residues. Trimming took 2 bases from V and 0 from J, leaving 17 bases between them. Germline lookup yields CDR1 MNHEY and CDR2 SVGAGI.

This rearrangement joins TRBV4-3 to TRBJ2-1; 9 nucleotides line up with TRBD1. Germline assignment: CDR1 LGHNA and CDR2 YSLEER. This CDR3 spans 15 amino acids. The J segment lost 5 bases and the V segment lost 4 bases, leaving 6 bases of the junction unmatched. The CDR3 here is CASSLQGALNNEQFF. The CDR3 DNA sequence: TGCGCCAGCAGCCTACAGGGGGCTTTGAACAATGAGCAGTTCTTC.

The genes are TRBV5-1 and TRBJ2-3, with TRBD2 matching over 12 bases. The CDR3 length is 16 residues. Looked up from germline, CDR1 is SGHRS and CDR2 is YFSETQ. Trimming removed 4 bases from V and 6 bases from J; junction bases left unmatched: 9. Here the CDR3 reads CASSAGTSGPWDTQYF. CDR3 nucleotides: TGCGCCAGCAGCGCCGGGACTAGCGGGCCCTGGGATACGCAGTATTTT.

In its sample, this clonotype was seen a few times. V usage is TRBV28 and J usage is TRBJ1-1; no reliable D call. With 3 bases removed from V and 5 bases from J, the gap between germline ends came to 13 bases. Germline V CDR1 and CDR2: MDHEN, SYDVKM. The CDR3 runs to 14 residues. The CDR3 DNA reads as TGTGCCAGCAGTTTTAGTAGTGCGGTGACTGAAGCTTTCTTT. Encoded protein: CASSFSSAVTEAFF.

This chain joins TRBV6-1 and TRBJ2-3; D is possibly TRBD1 or TRBD2 (6 bases each). Trimming cost V 5 bases and J 5 bases, with 17 bases left between them. CDR1 and CDR2 (germline): MNHNS, SASEGT. The CDR3 spans 15 residues. In DNA form, the CDR3 reads TGTGCCAGCAGTATAGGGGGGCGGTCGATAGATACGCAGTATTTT. It encodes CASSIGGRSIDTQYF.

This clonotype was seen a handful of times. The chain recombines TRBV4-3 with TRBJ2-3; TRBD1 matches at 7 bases. The CDR3 spans 15 residues. Germline V gene lookup returns CDR1 LGHNA and CDR2 YSLEER. Unmatched junction bases numbered 5, after V lost 1 base and J lost 4 bases. DNA for the CDR3: TGCGCCAGCAGCCAAGGTTTGACAGGGCCAGATACGCAGTATTTT. It yields the protein CASSQGLTGPDTQYF.

The CDR3 region has the DNA TGTGCCAGCAGCCAAGATCCGGGGTCGGTCAGCCCAGATACGCAGTATTTT. This translates into CASSQDPGSVSPDTQYF. V usage is TRBV14 and J usage is TRBJ2-3; a possible D gene is TRBD2 (5 bases). Per the germline V gene, CDR1 is SGHDN and CDR2 is FVKESK. The CDR3 is 17 residues long. The V gene lost 0 bases and the J gene lost 4 bases, with 17 bases spanning the gap.

In its sample, this clonotype was seen a few times. V usage is TRBV29-1 and J usage is TRBJ2-1; the match to TRBD2 covers 8 bases. The CDR3 has 13 residues. Trimming took 4 bases from V and 8 from J; bases not matched to a gene: 7. Germline CDR1 and CDR2: SQVTM and ANQGSEA. The CDR3 sequence: CSVAREEIHEQFF. The CDR3, as DNA: TGCAGCGTTGCGCGGGAGGAAATTCATGAGCAGTTCTTC.

This clonotype was recorded a few times. The rearrangement uses TRBV25-1 and TRBJ1-1, with 7 bases fitting TRBD1. The germline CDR1 and CDR2 sequences are MGHDK and SYGVNS. Trimming removed 5 bases from V and 1 base from J; junction bases left unmatched: 4. The CDR3 length is 14 residues. The CDR3 DNA is TGTGCCAGCAGTTTAGGGGGCAGGAACACTGAAGCTTTCTTT. It yields the protein CASSLGGRNTEAFF.

The table lists this clonotype with a few counts. V and J are TRBV19 and TRBJ2-3; D is possibly TRBD1 (5 bases). CDR3 size: 13 residues. With 3 bases removed from V and 8 bases from J, the gap between germline ends came to 12 bases. CDR1 is LNHDA, CDR2 SQIVND, per germline (reference sequence). The CDR3 DNA is TGTGCCAGTAGTATCGGACACTCAAGTACGCAGTATTTT. It is translated as CASSIGHSSTQYF.

J is TRBJ2-5 and V is TRBV20-1; D is perhaps TRBD1 (6 bases). The germline V gene encodes CDR1 DFQATT and CDR2 SNEGSKA (reference sequence). V was shortened by 1 base and J by 6 bases, with 21 bases between the two germline ends. This CDR3 spans 16 amino acids. CDR3 amino acids: CSARGKTGADVKTQYF. The CDR3 region has the DNA TGCAGTGCTAGAGGCAAGACAGGAGCTGACGTGAAGACCCAGTACTTC.